This paragraph covers one T cell receptor (beta chain) sequence. Germline assignment: CDR1 SEHNR and CDR2 FQNEAQ (reference sequence). V trimming: 5 bases; J trimming: 7 bases; junction bases outside the gene matches: 5. The CDR3 consists of 13 residues. Time point indicated: newly diagnosed GD, antithyroid drugs for less than 3 months. The TCR library used RNA extracted from PBMCs. American Thyroid Association guidelines defined how Graves' disease was diagnosed. This entry belongs to a study of regulatory T cells in long-lasting Graves disease. Combining iRepertoire HTBI primers with Arm-PCR of CDR3 regions, the authors built TCR beta libraries. MiXCR, applied by TCRdb to the multiplex PCR reads, yields one record per CDR3 protein. This sample has approximately 350,000 distinct CDR3 sequences, with approximately 12% found just once. The data also belong to a second study, concerning T cells in Graves' hyperthyroidism and ophthalmopathy. This second study notes: Initially, a first-round RT-PCR of the TCR CDR3 employed the HTBI primer set.

The TCR sequence derives from a woman younger than 35 with Graves disease. The source material was peripheral blood mononuclear cells (PBMCs), sampled at new diagnosis, from a patient treated with antithyroid drugs. This chain uses TRBV7-9 with TRBJ1-5; 7 bases map to TRBD1. CDR3 sequence (DNA): TGTGCCAGCAGCCGGGACAGAAAACAGCCCCAGCATTTT. It translates to CASSRDRKQPQHF.